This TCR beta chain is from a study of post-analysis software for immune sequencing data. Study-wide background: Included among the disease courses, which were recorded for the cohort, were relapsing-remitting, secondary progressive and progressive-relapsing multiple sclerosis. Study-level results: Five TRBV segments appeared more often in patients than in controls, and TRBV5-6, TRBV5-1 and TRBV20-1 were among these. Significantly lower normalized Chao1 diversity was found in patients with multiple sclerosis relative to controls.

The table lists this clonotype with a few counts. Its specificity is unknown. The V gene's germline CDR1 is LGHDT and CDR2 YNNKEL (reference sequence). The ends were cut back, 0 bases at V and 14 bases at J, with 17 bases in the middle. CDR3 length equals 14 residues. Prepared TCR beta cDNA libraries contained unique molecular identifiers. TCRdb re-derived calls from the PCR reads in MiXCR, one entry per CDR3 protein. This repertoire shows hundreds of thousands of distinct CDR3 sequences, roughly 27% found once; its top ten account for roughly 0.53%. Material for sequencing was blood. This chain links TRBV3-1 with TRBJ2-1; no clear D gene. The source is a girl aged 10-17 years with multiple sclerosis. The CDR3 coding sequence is TGTGCCAGCAGCCAAGATCGGGCCGGATCCGCGGAGTTCTTC. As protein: CASSQDRAGSAEFF.